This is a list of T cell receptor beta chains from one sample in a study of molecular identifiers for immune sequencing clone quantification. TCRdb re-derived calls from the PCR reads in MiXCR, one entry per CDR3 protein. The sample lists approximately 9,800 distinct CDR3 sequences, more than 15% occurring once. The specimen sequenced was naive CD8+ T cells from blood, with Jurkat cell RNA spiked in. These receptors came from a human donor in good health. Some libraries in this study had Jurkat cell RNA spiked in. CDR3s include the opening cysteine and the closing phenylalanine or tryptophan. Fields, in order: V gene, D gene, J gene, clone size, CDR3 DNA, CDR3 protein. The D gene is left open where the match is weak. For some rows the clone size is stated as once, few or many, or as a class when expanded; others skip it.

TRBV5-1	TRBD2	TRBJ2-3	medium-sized	TGCGCCAGCAGCTTTTATCTAGCGGGAGTGTCGGATACGCAGTATTTT	CASSFYLAGVSDTQYF
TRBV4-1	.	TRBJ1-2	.	TGCGCCAGCGGCCATCTGGACAGTTTCTATGGCTACACCTTC	CASGHLDSFYGYTF
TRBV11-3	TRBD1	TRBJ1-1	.	TGTGCCAGCAGCCCCGGGACAGGGGGGGGTGAAGCTTTCTTT	CASSPGTGGGEAFF
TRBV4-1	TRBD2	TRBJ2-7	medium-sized	TGCGCCAGCAGCCAATCACTAGCGGGAAGCTACGAGCAGTACTTC	CASSQSLAGSYEQYF
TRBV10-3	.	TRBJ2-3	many	TGTGCCATCATGCCCGGACTTGCTTACACAGATACGCAGTATTTT	CAIMPGLAYTDTQYF
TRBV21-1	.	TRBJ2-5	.	TGTGCCAGCAGCAAAGCGGTAGGGGTAGACGAGACCCAGTACTTC	CASSKAVGVDETQYF
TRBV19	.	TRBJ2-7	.	TGTGCCAGTAGTATTGGCGGGACAGTGTACTACGAGCAGTACTTC	CASSIGGTVYYEQYF
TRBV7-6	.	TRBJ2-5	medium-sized	TGTGCCAGCAGCTCCCCGATCGAGGGAGTGGTAGAGACCCAGTACTTC	CASSSPIEGVVETQYF
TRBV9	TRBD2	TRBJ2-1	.	TGTGCCAGCTCCACCGGCGTGGGAGGGAGGAATGAGCAGTTCTTC	CASSTGVGGRNEQFF
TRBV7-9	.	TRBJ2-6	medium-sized	TGTGCCAGCAGCTTAGCGGTAGGGACTGGGGCCAACGTCCTGACTTTC	CASSLAVGTGANVLTF